Following are 21 T cell receptor beta chains from one sample sequenced in a study of naive and memory T cell subsets. The library had UMIs added by 3' ligation of an oligonucleotide to TCR cDNA. Amplification of ligated cDNA took four PCR rounds with SP2 and nested alpha and beta constant primers. TCRdb reanalysed the 5' RACE reads using MiXCR and keeps one entry per CDR3 protein. The table lists 50,000 to 65,000 distinct CDR3 sequences, about 7.1% of them singletons. The source of these receptors is a female donor in good health.

This clonotype was seen ten or more times. The chain combines TRBV6-2 or TRBV6-3 with TRBJ2-6, with a weak D call TRBD1 (5 bases). The CDR3 runs 15 residues. Trimming removed 5 bases from V and 1 base from J, with 9 bases in between. In germline, CDR1 is MNHEY, CDR2 SVGEGT. The CDR3 loop reads CASSMQGSGANVLTF. DNA of the CDR3: TGTGCCAGCAGTATGCAGGGATCTGGGGCCAACGTCCTGACTTTC.

This clonotype was observed a few times. The chain links TRBV7-8 to TRBJ2-5; 7 positions agree with TRBD2. The CDR3 totals 16 residues. Germline assignment: CDR1 SGHVS and CDR2 FQNEAQ. Germline trimming cut 5 bases from V and 2 bases from J; bases unmatched to any gene: 11. CDR3 nucleotides: TGTGCCAGCAGCAAAGCGGGGACGCGCGGTCAAGAGACCCAGTACTTC. It encodes CASSKAGTRGQETQYF.

Only a few counts were recorded for this clonotype. V usage is TRBV4-2 and J usage is TRBJ2-1; TRBD2 matches 7 bases. Germline values: CDR1 LGHNA, CDR2 YNFKEQ. V lost 4 bases, J lost 0 bases, and 6 bases stayed unmatched. The CDR3 is 16 residues long. The CDR3 bases are TGTGCCAGCAGCCTCTCTAGCGGAAGCTCCTACAATGAGCAGTTCTTC. Translated, it gives CASSLSSGSSYNEQFF.

In this sample, this clonotype turned up a few times. The rearrangement uses TRBV30 and TRBJ1-2; maybe TRBD1 (6 bases). Germline-derived CDR1 and CDR2 are GTSNPN and SVGIG (reference sequence). V was pared by 8 bases and J by 1 base, with 8 bases between. The CDR3 is made up of 11 amino acids. In DNA form, the CDR3 reads TGTGCCGAGGGGGGTAACTATGGCTACACCTTC. This sequence encodes CAEGGNYGYTF. The complete variable domain, with remaining parts taken from reference TRBV30 and TRBJ1-2, reads SQTIHQWPATLVQPVGSPLSLECTVEGTSNPNLYWYRQAAGRGLQLLFYSVGIGQISSEVPQNLSASRPQDRQFILSSKKLLLSDSGFYLCAEGGNYGYTFGSGTRLTVV.

The table lists this clonotype with many counts. This chain connects TRBV19 to TRBJ2-4, with D possibly TRBD1 on 5 matching bases. Germline values: CDR1 LNHDA, CDR2 SQIVND (reference sequence). This CDR3 is 14 amino acids long. V shed 6 bases and J shed 5 bases, with 14 bases lying between them. CDR3 sequence (DNA): TGTGCCAGTAGGGACACCAAATGGGAAAACATTCAGTACTTC. This translates into CASRDTKWENIQYF.

This clonotype was observed many times. The CDR3 DNA sequence: TGCGCCAGCAGCCAAGTATTGGGCGCCACTGAAGCTTTCTTT. The encoded protein is CASSQVLGATEAFF. V and J are TRBV4-1 and TRBJ1-1; D remains unclear. Germline V lookup: CDR1 MGHRA, CDR2 YSYEKL. The CDR3 has 14 residues. V was trimmed by 1 base and J by 4 bases, leaving 10 bases between them.

About this clonotype: A much larger clone differs by one base, so this may be a read error. Here the CDR3 DNA reads TGTGCCAGCAGTTACGAGAGAGGGCTAGTAGAGACCCAGTACTTC. Protein product: CASSYERGLVETQYF. This chain joins TRBV6-5 and TRBJ2-5; D may be TRBD2 (5 bases). The ends were cut back, 2 bases at V and 4 bases at J, with 14 bases in the middle. The CDR3 runs to 15 residues. Germline CDR1 MNHEY, CDR2 SVGAGI.

This rearrangement joins TRBV29-1 to TRBJ2-3; a weak D match, TRBD1 (6 bases). This CDR3 is 14 amino acids long. V gave up 4 bases and J gave up 1 base, with 12 bases separating them. From germline, CDR1 is SQVTM and CDR2 ANQGSEA. CDR3 nucleotides: TGCAGCGTTGGTGAACAGGGAGGCACAGATACGCAGTATTTT. Translated: CSVGEQGGTDTQYF.

V gene TRBV4-3 combines with J gene TRBJ1-6; D might be TRBD1 (5 bases). The CDR3 is 15 amino acids. Trimming removed 1 base from V and 11 bases from J, with 15 bases in between. The germline gives CDR1 LGHNA, CDR2 YSLEER. The CDR3 reads CASSQGRDGETPLHF. CDR3 in DNA: TGCGCCAGCAGCCAAGGTCGGGACGGCGAGACACCCCTCCACTTT.

This clonotype was observed many times. This chain joins TRBV5-1 and TRBJ1-1; D remains unclear. Germline assignment: CDR1 SGHRS and CDR2 YFSETQ. CDR3 length equals 15 residues. V lost 0 bases and J lost 0, with 9 bases in between. The CDR3 here is CASSLEHSLNTEAFF. The DNA of the CDR3 is TGCGCCAGCAGCTTGGAACATTCATTGAACACTGAAGCTTTCTTT.

This clonotype appeared many times. The chain couples TRBV10-1 to TRBJ1-2; D not resolved. Trimming stripped 2 bases from V and 4 bases from J, with 11 bases between. The CDR3 consists of 14 residues. Germline lookup yields CDR1 WNHNN and CDR2 SYGVQD (reference sequence). The CDR3 sequence: CASSEVRSPYGYTF. For the CDR3, the DNA is TGCGCCAGCAGTGAGGTCAGATCCCCCTATGGCTACACCTTC.

This clonotype has just a few counts. The V call is TRBV18, the J call TRBJ1-6; D is perhaps TRBD1 (6 bases). Germline V gives CDR1 KGHSH, CDR2 LQKENI. Deletions cut 9 bases from V and 6 bases from J, with 12 bases between. CDR3 length: 13 amino acids. CDR3 nucleotides: TGTGCCAGTTGGGACACATTTAATTCACCCCTCCACTTT. It encodes CASWDTFNSPLHF.

This clonotype was counted at least ten times. V usage is TRBV6-2 or TRBV6-3 and J usage is TRBJ1-5; D gene unclear. V lost 6 bases and J 4 bases, leaving 16 bases between the germline ends. Germline CDR1 and CDR2: MNHEY and SVGEGT. The CDR3 consists of 15 residues. The CDR3 DNA sequence: TGTGCCAGCAGCCGCCACACCCGGATGAATCAGCCCCAGCATTTT. Its translation: CASSRHTRMNQPQHF.

There are many counts of this clonotype. The genes are TRBV4-3 and TRBJ2-1; possible D gene TRBD2, 5 bases. CDR3 size: 14 residues. Trimming cost V 4 bases and J 5 bases, with 12 bases left between them. Germline values: CDR1 LGHNA, CDR2 YSLEER. The DNA for the CDR3 is TGCGCCAGCAGCCCTTTAGCGATTGACAATGAGCAGTTCTTC. It codes for CASSPLAIDNEQFF.

The chain couples TRBV18 to TRBJ1-2; the match to TRBD1 covers 10 bases. The CDR3 runs to 15 residues. Per germline, CDR1 KGHSH and CDR2 LQKENI. With 3 bases clipped from V and 1 base from J, the junction kept 2 bases outside the gene matches. CDR3 in DNA: TGTGCCAGCTCACCGACAGGGGGCAGTAACTATGGCTACACCTTC. Amino acids: CASSPTGGSNYGYTF.

This clonotype was counted a few times. The chain has TRBV6-2 or TRBV6-3 and TRBJ2-1, with 8 nucleotides matching TRBD2. From germline, CDR1 is MNHEY and CDR2 SVGEGT. This CDR3 is 17 amino acids long. Trimming removed 0 bases from V and 3 bases from J; junction bases left unmatched: 7. CDR3 sequence (DNA): TGTGCCAGCAGTTACTCGGGAACTAGCGGTATCTACAATGAGCAGTTCTTC. Amino acids: CASSYSGTSGIYNEQFF.

This clonotype was found many times. V usage is TRBV6-1 and J usage is TRBJ1-4; D is ambiguous. With 2 bases removed from V and 0 bases from J, the gap between germline ends came to 10 bases. There are 16 residues in the CDR3. Germline lookup yields CDR1 MNHNS and CDR2 SASEGT. CDR3 coding DNA: TGTGCCAGCAGTGAACTCGACACCGCAACTAATGAAAAACTGTTTTTT. Its translation is CASSELDTATNEKLFF.

The chain links TRBV5-1 to TRBJ1-1; 10 nucleotides line up with TRBD1. Germline CDR1 reads SGHRS; CDR2 reads YFSETQ. V shed 4 bases and J 2 bases; nucleotides not matched to a gene: 11. CDR3 length equals 17 residues. CDR3 sequence reads: CASSVDRGRGVNTEAFF. The DNA of the CDR3 is TGCGCCAGCAGCGTAGACAGGGGGCGAGGGGTAAACACTGAAGCTTTCTTT.

This clonotype has a count of ten or more. The rearrangement joins TRBV29-1 to TRBJ2-5, with 8 bases identical to TRBD1. The CDR3 is 12 residues long. In germline, CDR1 is SQVTM, CDR2 ANQGSEA. Unmatched junction bases numbered 4, after V lost 6 bases and J lost 4 bases. The CDR3 here is CSVLTGAETQYF. CDR3 DNA: TGCAGCGTGCTGACAGGGGCAGAGACCCAGTACTTC.

This clonotype was seen many times. The chain is built from TRBV7-2 and TRBJ2-3; perhaps D is TRBD1 or TRBD2 (5 bases each). V lost 5 bases to trimming and J lost 5 bases, with 17 bases between them. CDR1 is SGHTA, CDR2 FQGNSA, per germline. This CDR3 region has 15 residues. This CDR3 is CASSVFGEQGDTQYF. CDR3 DNA sequence: TGTGCCAGCAGCGTATTCGGGGAGCAGGGAGATACGCAGTATTTT. The full variable domain, in which reference TRBV7-2 and TRBJ2-3 provide the parts outside the CDR3, is GAGVSQSPSNKVTEKGKDVELRCDPISGHTALYWYRQSLGQGLEFLIYFQGNSAPDKSGLPSDRFSAERTGGSVSTLTIQRTQQEDSAVYLCASSVFGEQGDTQYFGPGTRLTVL.

Here the CDR3 DNA reads TGTGCCAGCAGCCCCGCGAGTGCCAACTATGGCTACACCTTC. This translates into CASSPASANYGYTF. The chain uses TRBV7-2 and TRBJ1-2, with D unresolved. The V end lost 5 bases, the J end lost 2 bases, and 12 bases lay between the germline ends. This CDR3 spans 14 amino acids. The germline V gene encodes CDR1 SGHTA and CDR2 FQGNSA.